The 26 T cell receptor beta chains in this list originate from one sample, sequenced in a study of shared clonotypes between healthy human individuals (TCRdb year 2020). CD8 naive samples consisted of CD45RO-negative cells that were positively selected for CCR7, yielding a CD45RA+CCR7+ population without TemRA cells. Receptors were amplified or captured by the immunoSEQ multiplex PCR assay. Imported from immuneACCESS, the table was reduced by TCRdb to in-frame sequences with V and J called. These copies leave out some clones; in studies compared against another copy, an unresolved V gene accounts for under half, and the cause of the remainder is not known. For this sample the table gives 1.5 million to 2.5 million clones, of which about 95% were detected only once. The ten largest account for around 1.2% of the sample. Sequences were obtained from naive CD8+ T cells sorted from blood. In light of the paper, this sample's cell subset or site label describes: CD45RA+CCR7+. These receptors were collected from a man aged 18 to 29 in good health.

CDR3 residues: CASSLSGGTLTYEQYF. The CDR3 DNA reads TGTGCCAGCAGTTTATCGGGCGGGACACTGACCTACGAGCAGTACTTC. This chain uses TRBV27 with TRBJ2-7, with D possibly called TRBD1 or TRBD2 (6 bases each). There are 16 residues in the CDR3. Germline V gene lookup returns CDR1 MNHEY and CDR2 SMNVEV (reference sequence). V lost 0 bases to trimming and J lost 2 bases, with 14 bases between them.

The chain carries TRBV6-1 and TRBJ2-7, with 7 bases lining up with TRBD2. CDR3 length: 14 amino acids. V trimming: 0 bases; J trimming: 6 bases; junction bases outside the gene matches: 5. Germline lookup yields CDR1 MNHNS and CDR2 SASEGT. In nucleotides, the CDR3 is TGTGCCAGCAGTGAAGCAGGGGAGGGTCCCGAGCAGTACTTC. Amino acids: CASSEAGEGPEQYF.

With respect to this clone: This CDR3 is also generated by other DNA sequences in the sample. The V gene is TRBV7-9, the J gene TRBJ1-6; TRBD1 aligns across 7 bases. Germline V gene data show CDR1 as SEHNR and CDR2 as FQNEAQ (reference sequence). V trimming: 1 base; J trimming: 7 bases; junction bases outside the gene matches: 4. This CDR3 spans 15 amino acids. Here the CDR3 reads CASSLGQGDNSPLHF. The CDR3 DNA reads as TGTGCCAGCAGCTTAGGACAGGGTGACAATTCACCCCTCCACTTT.

The V gene is TRBV4-1, the J gene TRBJ2-7; tentatively, D is TRBD2 (6 bases). The length of the CDR3 is 12 residues. From germline, CDR1 is MGHRA and CDR2 YSYEKL. The V gene lost 0 bases and the J gene lost 10 bases, with 10 bases spanning the gap. The CDR3 loop reads CASSQDGGFQYF. CDR3 nucleotides: TGCGCCAGCAGCCAAGATGGGGGGTTCCAGTACTTC.

The genes are TRBV7-9 and TRBJ1-2; 7 bases are shared with TRBD1. The ends lost 5 bases at V and 3 bases at J; junction bases unmatched: 9. The germline V gene has CDR1 SEHNR and CDR2 FQNEAQ (reference sequence). The CDR3 contains 15 residues. The CDR3 DNA sequence: TGTGCCAGCAGCCGCCTCGGACAGGCTTACTATGGCTACACCTTC. Translated: CASSRLGQAYYGYTF.

This clone has only one observation. This chain's CDR3 is CASSPGNTGELFF. The DNA of the CDR3 is TGTGCCAGCAGCCCAGGGAACACCGGGGAGCTGTTTTTT. The rearrangement uses TRBV11-2 and TRBJ2-2, with D unclear. Germline V gives CDR1 SGHAT, CDR2 FQNNGV. V was trimmed by 5 bases and J by 1 base, leaving 5 bases between them. This CDR3 spans 13 amino acids.

The chain recombines TRBV7-8 with TRBJ2-7; D tentatively fits TRBD1 or TRBD2 (5 bases each). Trimming left V 2 bases short and J 7 bases short, with 18 bases between. This CDR3 has 15 amino acids. Germline V gives CDR1 SGHVS, CDR2 FQNEAQ. CDR3 coding DNA: TGTGCCAGCAGCTTAACCCCGGGACGAGCTGAAGAGCAGTACTTC. It specifies CASSLTPGRAEEQYF. The whole variable domain, filled in from reference TRBV7-8 and TRBJ2-7, reads GAGVSQSPRYKVAKRGQDVALRCDPISGHVSLFWYQQALGQGPEFLTYFQNEAQLDKSGLPSDRFFAERPEGSVSTLKIQRTQQEDSAVYLCASSLTPGRAEEQYFGPGTRLTVT.

Comment on this clone: Sequence at one end of the junction differs from germline and may be a read error. The gene calls are TRBV6-5 and TRBJ2-1; TRBD1 agrees at 9 bases. The CDR3 covers 12 residues. CDR1 MNHEY and CDR2 SVGAGI come from the germline V gene. CDR3 sequence: CASSYPRDREIF. Written as DNA, the CDR3 is TGTGCCAGCAGTTACCCGCGGGACAGGGAAATCTTC.

V is TRBV6-5 and J is TRBJ2-7, with D uncertain. Trimming removed 0 bases at V and 2 bases at J, with 14 bases between. The CDR3 totals 16 residues. CDR1 and CDR2 from the germline V gene are MNHEY and SVGAGI. CDR3 nucleotides: TGTGCCAGCAGTTACTCGACCGGGTCCCGTACCTACGAGCAGTACTTC. Its protein product is CASSYSTGSRTYEQYF.

The chain recombines TRBV7-9 with TRBJ2-1, with D perhaps assigned TRBD1 or TRBD2 (5 bases each). The germline gives CDR1 SEHNR, CDR2 FQNEAQ (reference sequence). V lost 5 bases and J 7 bases, leaving 15 bases between the germline ends. This CDR3 is built from 14 residues. CDR3 region: CASSGTMRVNEQFF. The CDR3 DNA reads TGTGCCAGCAGCGGGACGATGCGAGTTAATGAGCAGTTCTTC.

V is TRBV7-6 and J is TRBJ2-7, with no clear D. V was cut by 4 bases and J by 3 bases, with 7 bases left in between. This CDR3 region has 12 residues. The germline V gene encodes CDR1 SGHVS and CDR2 FNYEAQ. In DNA form, the CDR3 reads TGTGCCAGCAGCTCCGCCTTCTACGAGCAGTACTTC. Protein product: CASSSAFYEQYF.

As to this clone: Other DNA sequences in the same sample also yield this CDR3. The chain uses TRBV27 and TRBJ2-7; 13 positions agree with TRBD2. The germline V gene has CDR1 MNHEY and CDR2 SMNVEV (reference sequence). Losses at the gene ends were 6 bases for V and 7 bases for J; bases not matched to a gene: 6. The CDR3 loop spans 14 amino acids. CDR3 in DNA: TGTGCCAGCAGCCCCGGACTAGCGGGAGAAGAGCAGTACTTC. This gives the protein CASSPGLAGEEQYF.

This clone was counted once. The chain couples TRBV6-5 to TRBJ2-1, with no clear D. CDR3 length equals 16 residues. Germline CDR1 and CDR2: MNHEY and SVGAGI. The V end lost 0 bases, the J end lost 3 bases, and 12 bases lay between the germline ends. DNA for the CDR3: TGTGCCAGCAGTTACTCGATCGAGCTTAACTACAATGAGCAGTTCTTC. Encoded protein: CASSYSIELNYNEQFF.

V is TRBV5-1 and J is TRBJ2-7; TRBD1 matches at 7 bases. Germline CDR1 reads SGHRS; CDR2 reads YFSETQ. The CDR3 runs to 15 residues. V lost 3 bases and J lost 2; bases outside the gene matches: 8. CDR3 loop: CASSSIGTDPYEQYF. CDR3 DNA sequence: TGCGCCAGCAGCTCGATCGGGACAGACCCCTACGAGCAGTACTTC.

This chain uses TRBV7-9 with TRBJ2-5; 9 bases align to TRBD2. V dropped 5 bases and J dropped 6; count of bases not matched to a gene: 19. Germline V CDR1 and CDR2: SEHNR, FQNEAQ (reference sequence). The CDR3 is 18 residues long. This CDR3 is CASSPDGGPLAGWKTQYF. The CDR3 DNA reads as TGTGCCAGCAGCCCCGACGGCGGTCCTCTAGCGGGATGGAAGACCCAGTACTTC. Complete variable domain (other parts from reference TRBV7-9 and TRBJ2-5): DTGVSQNPRHKITKRGQNVTFRCDPISEHNRLYWYRQTLGQGPEFLTYFQNEAQLEKSRLLSDRFSAERPKGSFSTLEIQRTEQGDSAMYLCASSPDGGPLAGWKTQYFGPGTRLLVL.

The chain recombines TRBV2 with TRBJ1-2; TRBD1 is a possible D gene (6 bases). CDR3 length equals 14 residues. Germline-derived CDR1 and CDR2 are SNHLY and FYNNEI. With 4 bases removed from V and 0 bases from J, the gap between germline ends came to 9 bases. DNA of the CDR3: TGTGCCAGCAGTGGGGACATAGCTAACTATGGCTACACCTTC. The encoded protein is CASSGDIANYGYTF.

The chain couples TRBV7-9 to TRBJ2-3, with D tentatively TRBD2 (6 bases). The CDR3 contains 15 residues. Per the germline V gene, CDR1 is SEHNR and CDR2 is FQNEAQ (reference sequence). V gave up 3 bases and J gave up 0 bases, with 10 bases separating them. The CDR3 bases are TGTGCCAGCAGCTTTGGGGGGACCAGCACAGATACGCAGTATTTT. Amino acid sequence: CASSFGGTSTDTQYF.

Comments on this clone: Other DNA sequences of this sample code for an identical CDR3. The gene calls are TRBV4-3 and TRBJ2-7; D remains ambiguous. CDR3 length: 13 amino acids. V was cut by 0 bases and J by 3 bases, with 6 bases left in between. CDR1 LGHNA and CDR2 YSLEER come from the germline V gene. The CDR3 loop reads CASSQDRGYEQYF. The DNA of the CDR3 is TGCGCCAGCAGCCAAGATAGAGGCTACGAGCAGTACTTC.

J is TRBJ2-1 and V is TRBV7-9; D is possibly TRBD2 (6 bases). The V gene lost 4 bases and the J gene lost 10 bases, with 11 bases spanning the gap. CDR3 size: 12 residues. Germline assignment: CDR1 SEHNR and CDR2 FQNEAQ (reference sequence). DNA of the CDR3: TGTGCCAGCAGCTCTCTAGCGCTAGAGCAGTTCTTC. It codes for CASSSLALEQFF.

V is TRBV11-2 and J is TRBJ2-1; 12 positions agree with TRBD1. The CDR3 contains 19 residues. Germline-derived CDR1 and CDR2 are SGHAT and FQNNGV. V shed 5 bases, J shed 4 bases, and the junction held 15 bases outside the gene matches. CDR3 amino acids: CASSRSRGQGANDYNEQFF. The CDR3 coding sequence is TGTGCCAGCAGCCGTAGCAGGGGACAGGGGGCGAATGATTACAATGAGCAGTTCTTC.

This clone was found once. CDR3 in amino acids: CASSQEWVGGGEQYF. Written as DNA, the CDR3 is TGCGCCAGCAGCCAAGAATGGGTGGGAGGGGGCGAGCAGTACTTC. The V call is TRBV4-1, the J call TRBJ2-7, with D possibly TRBD2 on 7 matching bases. V gave up 0 bases and J gave up 6 bases, with 15 bases separating them. The CDR3 loop spans 15 amino acids. Germline CDR1 is MGHRA and CDR2 is YSYEKL.

The rearrangement joins TRBV6-1 to TRBJ1-1; D might be TRBD1 (5 bases). The CDR3 extends over 15 amino acids. Trimming cost V 0 bases and J 0 bases, with 8 bases left between them. Per germline, CDR1 MNHNS and CDR2 SASEGT. CDR3 loop: CASSEAGALNTEAFF. In nucleotides, the CDR3 is TGTGCCAGCAGTGAAGCAGGGGCGCTGAACACTGAAGCTTTCTTT.

The gene calls are TRBV4-1 and TRBJ1-4; perhaps TRBD1 as D (5 bases). Germline V gene lookup returns CDR1 MGHRA and CDR2 YSYEKL. Deletions cut 0 bases from V and 1 base from J, with 15 bases between. CDR3 size: 18 residues. The CDR3 region is CASSQDGGRWVTNEKLFF. CDR3 nucleotides: TGCGCCAGCAGCCAAGATGGGGGGAGATGGGTAACTAATGAAAAACTGTTTTTT.

This chain uses TRBV2 with TRBJ2-7; the D is unclear. V was clipped by 1 base and J by 5 bases, with 6 bases between them. The CDR3 sequence is 12 residues long. From germline, CDR1 is SNHLY and CDR2 FYNNEI. CDR3 loop: CASSEGSNEQYF. Written as DNA, the CDR3 is TGTGCCAGCAGTGAAGGATCAAACGAGCAGTACTTC. Full variable domain (missing parts from reference TRBV2 and TRBJ2-7): EPEVTQTPSHQVTQMGQEVILRCVPISNHLYFYWYRQILGQKVEFLVSFYNNEISEKSEIFDDQFSVERPDGSNFTLKIRSTKLEDSAMYFCASSEGSNEQYFGPGTRLTVT.

The chain couples TRBV13 to TRBJ1-2; 11 bases are shared with TRBD1. J lost 8 bases, V lost 5 bases, and 7 bases had no gene match. The germline CDR1 and CDR2 sequences are PRHDT and FYEKMQ (reference sequence). The CDR3 covers 14 residues. DNA for the CDR3: TGTGCCAGCAGCCTTCGGGGACAGGGGGAAGGCTACACCTTC. Amino acids: CASSLRGQGEGYTF.

The rearrangement links TRBV5-6 to TRBJ1-2; no clear D. V shed 3 bases and J shed 8 bases, with 11 bases lying between them. Per the germline V gene, CDR1 is SGHDT and CDR2 is YYEEEE. The CDR3 runs to 12 residues. The CDR3 protein is CASSSGGFGYTF. Written as DNA, the CDR3 is TGTGCCAGCAGCTCTGGAGGGTTCGGCTACACCTTC.